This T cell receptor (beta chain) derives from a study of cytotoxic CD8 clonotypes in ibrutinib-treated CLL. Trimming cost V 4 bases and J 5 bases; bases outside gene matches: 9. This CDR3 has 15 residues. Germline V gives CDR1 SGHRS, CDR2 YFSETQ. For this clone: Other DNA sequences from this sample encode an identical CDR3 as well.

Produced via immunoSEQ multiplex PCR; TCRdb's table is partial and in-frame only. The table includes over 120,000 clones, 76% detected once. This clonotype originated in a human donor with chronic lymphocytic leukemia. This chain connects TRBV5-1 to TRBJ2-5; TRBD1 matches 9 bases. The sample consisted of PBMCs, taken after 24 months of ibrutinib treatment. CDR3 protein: CASSPPDRGGETQYF. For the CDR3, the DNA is TGCGCCAGCAGCCCCCCGGACAGGGGTGGCGAGACCCAGTACTTC.